Listed here is a single T cell receptor (beta chain). Its target is not known. The sample originates from a study of shared clonotypes between healthy human individuals. The assay was immunoSEQ multiplex PCR, and TCRdb's table has in-frame clones only and misses some. Found here are just over 2,000,000 clones, just under 95% of them singletons; the top ten hold approximately 1.2%. Broader study findings: Memory subsets generally showed smaller estimated richness than naive subsets did.

The naive CD8 fraction comprised CD45RO-negative cells positively selected for CCR7 and excluded terminally differentiated effector memory CD45RA+ cells. All donors qualified as healthy HIV-negative adults and had experienced no recent acute infections or vaccinations. The receptor comes from a man aged 18 to 35 in good health. The sequencing input was naive CD8+ T cells sorted from blood.

The CDR3 spells CAISDSGDETGELFF. The CDR3 bases are TGTGCCATCAGTGACTCGGGAGATGAGACCGGGGAGCTGTTTTTT. The chain uses TRBV10-3 and TRBJ2-2; TRBD2 might be the D (6 bases). Trimming took 3 bases from V and 5 from J, leaving 13 bases between them. This CDR3 contains 15 residues. Germline-derived CDR1 and CDR2 are ENHRY and SYGVKD.